The 14 T cell receptor beta chains in this list originate from one sample, sequenced in a study of lymphopenia after photon versus proton radiotherapy. Method: immunoSEQ multiplex PCR; TCRdb's copy keeps in-frame clones and lacks some. This sample has around 66,000 clones; approximately 84% occur once, and the top ten carry more than 2%. The specimen comprised peripheral blood, sampled from a patient treated with photon-based radiotherapy. These receptors came from a man aged 35 to 55 with gastric cancer.

The rearrangement joins TRBV7-3 to TRBJ2-1, with 10 positions matching TRBD1. Germline V gives CDR1 SGHTA, CDR2 FQGTGA. The V segment lost 5 bases and the J segment 7 bases; nucleotides outside the gene matches: 8. The CDR3 extends over 15 amino acids. Here the CDR3 reads CASSLQGTGENEQFF. The DNA of the CDR3 is TGTGCCAGCAGCCTACAGGGGACAGGGGAAAATGAGCAGTTCTTC.

J is TRBJ2-2 and V is TRBV7-2; TRBD2 aligns across 10 bases. The V gene's germline CDR1 is SGHTA and CDR2 FQGNSA. V lost 0 bases to trimming and J lost 7 bases; unmatched junction nucleotides: 8. The CDR3 has 17 residues. The CDR3 loop reads CASSLAQSGGAIGELFF. CDR3 DNA sequence: TGTGCCAGCAGCTTAGCGCAAAGCGGGGGGGCCATCGGGGAGCTGTTTTTT.

Turning to this clone: This specimen includes other DNA sequences encoding the same CDR3. The CDR3 sequence is CASSEDVRSYEQYF. CDR3 DNA: TGTGCCAGCAGTGAAGATGTCAGGAGCTACGAGCAGTACTTC. The rearrangement joins TRBV6-1 to TRBJ2-7; D unclear. The CDR3 is 14 residues long. The V end was cut by 1 base, the J end by 3 bases, with 10 bases between. Germline lookup yields CDR1 MNHNS and CDR2 SASEGT.

This chain links TRBV7-6 with TRBJ1-1; 7 bases are shared with TRBD1. The trim removed 6 bases at V and 1 base at J, leaving 5 bases unmatched. The CDR3 extends over 14 amino acids. Per germline, CDR1 SGHVS and CDR2 FNYEAQ. The CDR3 here is CASRYYRGNTEAFF. In nucleotides, the CDR3 is TGTGCCAGCAGGTATTACAGGGGGAACACTGAAGCTTTCTTT.

A remark on this clone: An end of the junction differs from the germline gene, which may be a read error. The V gene is TRBV27, the J gene TRBJ2-2; possible D gene TRBD1, 5 bases. Germline V CDR1 and CDR2: MNHEY, SMNVEV (reference sequence). This CDR3 has 15 amino acids. CDR3 DNA sequence: TGTGCCAGCAGTTTTAGGGCAGGGAACCCCGGGGAGCTGTTTTTT. This encodes CASSFRAGNPGELFF.

J is TRBJ2-7 and V is TRBV18, with no clear D. In germline, CDR1 is KGHSH, CDR2 LQKENI. The CDR3 is 14 residues long. V was clipped by 0 bases and J by 2 bases, with 8 bases between them. CDR3 sequence: CASSPPNQAYEQYF. The CDR3 DNA reads as TGTGCCAGCTCACCACCGAACCAGGCCTACGAGCAGTACTTC.

The rearrangement links TRBV11-2 to TRBJ2-7, with unresolved D. The CDR3 covers 14 residues. The ends were cut back, 2 bases at V and 1 base at J, with 9 bases in the middle. CDR1 SGHAT and CDR2 FQNNGV come from the germline V gene. CDR3 residues: CASSLNEVSYEQYF. As DNA, the CDR3 is TGTGCCAGCAGCTTAAATGAGGTATCCTACGAGCAGTACTTC. Full variable domain (outside the CDR3, taken from reference TRBV11-2 and TRBJ2-7): EAGVAQSPRYKIIEKRQSVAFWCNPISGHATLYWYQQILGQGPKLLIQFQNNGVVDDSQLPKDRFSAERLKGVDSTLKIQPAKLEDSAVYLCASSLNEVSYEQYFGPGTRLTVT.

The V gene is TRBV6-1, the J gene TRBJ2-3; 10 nucleotides align to TRBD1. Per the germline V gene, CDR1 is MNHNS and CDR2 is SASEGT. This CDR3 has 14 amino acids. With 10 bases clipped from V and 7 bases from J, the junction kept 11 bases outside the gene matches. CDR3 sequence: CATLSGTGVNTQYF. CDR3 nucleotides: TGTGCCACCTTATCCGGGACAGGGGTAAATACGCAGTATTTT.

J is TRBJ2-5 and V is TRBV27; TRBD1 matches at 7 bases. In germline, CDR1 is MNHEY, CDR2 SMNVEV (reference sequence). The V segment lost 5 bases and the J segment 5 bases; nucleotides outside the gene matches: 8. The CDR3 covers 14 residues. The CDR3 loop reads CASSPLTGTETQYF. The CDR3 DNA follows: TGTGCCAGCAGTCCACTGACAGGGACCGAGACCCAGTACTTC.

This chain links TRBV6-5 with TRBJ2-7; D perhaps matches TRBD2 (5 bases). The CDR3 consists of 14 residues. Trimming pared 5 bases from V and 6 bases from J, leaving 17 bases between. Germline-derived CDR1 and CDR2 are MNHEY and SVGAGI. CDR3 region: CASSPSPRVSEQYF. CDR3 DNA: TGTGCCAGCAGTCCATCGCCGCGGGTCTCCGAGCAGTACTTC.

V is TRBV15 and J is TRBJ1-2; 8 positions match TRBD1. V shed 0 bases and J 8 bases; nucleotides not matched to a gene: 2. CDR1 is LNHNV, CDR2 YYDKDF, per germline (reference sequence). CDR3 length: 13 amino acids. This chain's CDR3 is CATSREDREGYTF. CDR3 nucleotides: TGTGCCACCAGCAGAGAGGACAGGGAAGGCTACACCTTC.

The chain is built from TRBV19 and TRBJ1-5, with D possibly matching TRBD1 (5 bases). Trimming removed 4 bases from V and 0 bases from J, with 13 bases in between. The CDR3 runs 16 residues. The germline CDR1 and CDR2 sequences are LNHDA and SQIVND (reference sequence). The CDR3 nucleotides are TGTGCCAGTAGTACCCACTCCAGGGATAGCAATCAGCCCCAGCATTTT. It translates to CASSTHSRDSNQPQHF.

The chain uses TRBV18 and TRBJ1-5; D gene unclear. The CDR3 runs 13 residues. Germline-derived CDR1 and CDR2 are KGHSH and LQKENI. Trimming removed 3 bases at V and 6 bases at J, with 9 bases between. CDR3: CASSPQQSQPQHF. The CDR3 DNA reads TGTGCCAGCTCACCGCAGCAGAGTCAGCCCCAGCATTTT.

The chain couples TRBV18 to TRBJ2-3; 10 positions agree with TRBD2. The V gene's germline CDR1 is KGHSH and CDR2 LQKENI. The CDR3 runs 18 residues. The J segment lost 1 base and the V segment lost 4 bases, leaving 11 bases of the junction unmatched. The CDR3 DNA reads as TGTGCCAGCTCACGCCTAGCGGGGGCCCGTGCGGGCACAGATACGCAGTATTTT. Its translation: CASSRLAGARAGTDTQYF.